One sample yielded the 5 T cell receptor beta chains listed below, sequenced in a study of tumor-infiltrating lymphocytes in primary liver carcinoma. From unsorted bulk tissue weighing roughly 17-32 mg, DNA and RNA were co-extracted. Making TCR beta cDNA involved roughly 0.55 ug total RNA and a constant-region primer. Employing slightly modified ARM-PCR, three nested multiplex PCR rounds were run, and these gave rise to the TCR beta libraries. Forward primers for TRBV1-TRBV30 and a C-beta reverse primer served the first two PCR rounds, at around 11 cycles each. Using its own MiXCR run on the multiplex PCR reads, TCRdb lists one record per CDR3 protein. The top ten clones hold about 9.2% of a sample with some 94,000 distinct CDR3 sequences, about 70% of them seen once. Sequencing input: liver tumor tissue from sampling region 5. Subset indicated: tumor region T5, tumor centre. Receptor source: a woman aged 60-75 years with primary liver carcinoma and hepatitis B virus infection.

J is TRBJ2-1 and V is TRBV18, with 10 positions matching TRBD2. Germline V gives CDR1 KGHSH, CDR2 LQKENI. The junction had 9 bases not matched to a gene; V was cut back by 3 bases and J by 10 bases. The CDR3 is made up of 15 amino acids. In nucleotides, the CDR3 is TGTGCCAGCTCACCCGGACTAGCGGCCCAAGTAGAGCAGTTCTTC. Amino acid sequence: CASSPGLAAQVEQFF. The whole variable domain, remainder taken from reference TRBV18 and TRBJ2-1, is NAGVMQNPRHLVRRRGQEARLRCSPMKGHSHVYWYRQLPEEGLKFMVYLQKENIIDESGMPKERFSAEFPKEGPSILRIQQVVRGDSAAYFCASSPGLAAQVEQFFGPGTRLTVL.

The chain combines TRBV11-2 with TRBJ2-7; 7 nucleotides align to TRBD2. Trimming removed 11 bases from V and 2 bases from J; junction bases left unmatched: 30. This CDR3 spans 20 amino acids. The germline V gene has CDR1 SGHAT and CDR2 FQNNGV. CDR3 bases: TGTGCCGGCACCGCCATTTCCCGACTAGTGGGAGGGCAGAAACCCTACGAGCAGTACTTC. Its translation: CAGTAISRLVGGQKPYEQYF.

The rearrangement links TRBV12-3 or TRBV12-4 to TRBJ1-2; D unclear. This CDR3 comprises 10 residues. Deletions cut 9 bases from V and 7 bases from J, with 9 bases between. The CDR3: CASRLTGYTF. The CDR3 nucleotides read TGTGCCAGTAGACTGACTGGCTACACCTTC.

With regard to this clonotype: A much larger clone differs by one base, so this may be a read error. The chain has TRBV24-1 and TRBJ2-3; D remains unclear. The V end was cut by 2 bases, the J end by 0 bases, with 8 bases between. This CDR3 is 15 amino acids long. Germline values: CDR1 KGHDR, CDR2 SFDVKD. The CDR3 loop reads CATSDSPSSTDTQYF. DNA of the CDR3: TGTGCCACCAGTGATTCACCCTCGAGCACAGATACGCAGTATTTT.

J is TRBJ2-7 and V is TRBV10-1; tentatively, D is TRBD2 (6 bases). This CDR3 is built from 16 residues. Trimming left V 9 bases short and J 6 bases short, with 27 bases between. CDR1 and CDR2 from the germline V gene are WNHNN and SYGVQD (reference sequence). This chain's CDR3 is CARSANLARDFIEQYV. The CDR3 DNA reads TGCGCCAGGAGCGCTAATCTAGCGCGGGATTTCATCGAGCAGTACGTC.